The next 27 T cell receptor beta chains were all read from a single sample in a study of T cell responses to AZD1222 COVID-19 vaccine. Clones were read by immunoSEQ multiplex PCR, and TCRdb kept only the in-frame ones, dropping some. The sample carries 75,000 to 100,000 clones, approximately 81% recorded once. The material was peripheral blood, obtained on day 0 of AZD1222 vaccination. These receptors were taken from an adult in good health.

The V call is TRBV5-6, the J call TRBJ1-1; perhaps TRBD1 as D (5 bases). CDR1 and CDR2 (germline): SGHDT, YYEEEE. The CDR3 is made up of 15 amino acids. Trimming took off 0 bases at V and 3 bases at J, with 12 bases between the two ends. The CDR3: CASSLDRQGHTEAFF. The CDR3 DNA reads as TGTGCCAGCAGCTTGGACAGGCAGGGACACACTGAAGCTTTCTTT.

V gene TRBV19 combines with J gene TRBJ2-3; no clear D. CDR1 and CDR2 (germline): LNHDA, SQIVND (reference sequence). V gave up 3 bases and J gave up 6 bases, with 7 bases separating them. CDR3 length: 12 residues. For the CDR3, the DNA is TGTGCCAGTAGTATCTTCGGGGATACGCAGTATTTT. This sequence encodes CASSIFGDTQYF.

The chain couples TRBV2 to TRBJ2-6, with a weak D call TRBD2 (6 bases). Germline CDR1 and CDR2: SNHLY and FYNNEI. The length of the CDR3 is 14 residues. V was trimmed by 6 bases and J by 2 bases, leaving 8 bases between them. The CDR3: CASREGPGANVLTF. CDR3 nucleotides: TGTGCCAGCAGGGAGGGTCCTGGGGCCAACGTCCTGACTTTC.

The chain joins TRBV6-5 to TRBJ1-5, with 9 bases that match TRBD1. The CDR3 is made up of 14 amino acids. J lost 6 bases, V lost 2 bases, and 2 bases had no gene match. Germline CDR1 and CDR2: MNHEY and SVGAGI. CDR3 amino acids: CASSYGQGIQPQHF. In nucleotides, the CDR3 is TGTGCCAGCAGTTACGGACAGGGGATTCAGCCCCAGCATTTT.

The table lists this clone with a count of one. The CDR3 DNA sequence: TGTGCCAGCGTCCTGAGGGGCGGCCATGGCTACACCTTC. As protein: CASVLRGGHGYTF. This chain connects TRBV19 to TRBJ1-2; weak D call: TRBD1 (5 bases). The CDR3 spans 13 residues. CDR1 and CDR2 (germline): LNHDA, SQIVND (reference sequence). V lost 9 bases and J 6 bases, leaving 17 bases between the germline ends.

The rearrangement joins TRBV5-4 to TRBJ1-1, with a weak D call TRBD1 (6 bases). The CDR3 runs to 19 residues. Germline assignment: CDR1 SGHNT and CDR2 YYREEE (reference sequence). V shed 4 bases and J shed 2 bases, with 27 bases lying between them. DNA of the CDR3: TGTGCCAGCAGCCCGAGGGTCCCGGGGGGCATAAAATACAACACTGAAGCTTTCTTT. Residues: CASSPRVPGGIKYNTEAFF.

J is TRBJ1-1 and V is TRBV6-5; a possible D gene is TRBD1 (5 bases). Germline V CDR1 and CDR2: MNHEY, SVGAGI. Trimming took off 8 bases at V and 4 bases at J, with 8 bases between the two ends. The CDR3 is 11 residues long. In DNA, the CDR3 is TGTGCCAGCCAAAGGGGCACTGAAGCTTTCTTT. It specifies CASQRGTEAFF.

The CDR3 nucleotides are TGCGCCAGCAGCCGAGGGACTAGCGGGGGCCGATTCACAGATACGCAGTATTTT. It is translated as CASSRGTSGGRFTDTQYF. The V gene is TRBV5-1, the J gene TRBJ2-3; 14 nucleotides match TRBD2. Per germline, CDR1 SGHRS and CDR2 YFSETQ. The CDR3 loop spans 18 amino acids. V lost 4 bases to trimming and J lost 2 bases; unmatched junction nucleotides: 9. The full variable domain, completed using reference TRBV5-1 and TRBJ2-3, is KAGVTQTPRYLIKTRGQQVTLSCSPISGHRSVSWYQQTPGQGLQFLFEYFSETQRNKGNFPGRFSGRQFSNSRSEMNVSTLELGDSALYLCASSRGTSGGRFTDTQYFGPGTRLTVL.

The chain has TRBV5-1 and TRBJ1-1; 7 bases align to TRBD1. V lost 5 bases and J lost 1; bases outside the gene matches: 5. CDR1 is SGHRS and CDR2 is YFSETQ in the germline V gene. CDR3 length: 14 amino acids. The CDR3 bases are TGCGCCAGCAGGGCGACAGGGTCGAACACTGAAGCTTTCTTT. The encoded protein is CASRATGSNTEAFF.

The CDR3 region is CASSSGVTQETQYF. The CDR3 DNA reads as TGCGCCAGCAGCTCGGGAGTCACCCAAGAGACCCAGTACTTC. The rearrangement joins TRBV5-1 to TRBJ2-5; TRBD2 might be the D (6 bases). The CDR3 length is 14 residues. Germline V gene lookup returns CDR1 SGHRS and CDR2 YFSETQ. The V gene lost 3 bases and the J gene lost 1 base, with 10 bases spanning the gap.

The gene calls are TRBV28 and TRBJ2-7, with D possibly matching TRBD2 (5 bases). The germline CDR1 and CDR2 sequences are MDHEN and SYDVKM. V was shortened by 6 bases and J by 2 bases, with 14 bases between the two germline ends. The CDR3 consists of 14 residues. CDR3 nucleotides: TGTGCCAGCAGCCCAATCCCGGGAACCTACGAGCAGTACTTC. Amino acids: CASSPIPGTYEQYF.

The J gene is TRBJ1-6, the V gene TRBV27; a possible D gene is TRBD1 (6 bases). V was cut by 3 bases and J by 8 bases, with 11 bases left in between. The CDR3 length is 14 residues. CDR1 MNHEY and CDR2 SMNVEV come from the germline V gene (reference sequence). The CDR3 coding sequence is TGTGCCAGCAGTTTTTCGGGGGGCGATTCACCCCTCCACTTT. This encodes CASSFSGGDSPLHF.

The chain is built from TRBV6-5 and TRBJ2-1, with TRBD2 matching over 8 bases. Germline V gene lookup returns CDR1 MNHEY and CDR2 SVGAGI. The length of the CDR3 is 15 residues. J lost 4 bases, V lost 0 bases, and 2 bases had no gene match. CDR3 nucleotides: TGTGCCAGCAGTTACTCGGGCGGGGGGTACAATGAGCAGTTCTTC. It codes for CASSYSGGGYNEQFF.

The V call is TRBV29-1, the J call TRBJ2-7, with D perhaps being TRBD1 or TRBD2 (5 bases each). Per germline, CDR1 SQVTM and CDR2 ANQGSEA. Trimming pared 4 bases from V and 4 bases from J, leaving 23 bases between. The CDR3 contains 16 residues. CDR3 amino acids: CSVALDGYRGPYEQYF. CDR3 sequence (DNA): TGCAGCGTTGCGCTAGATGGCTATCGGGGACCTTACGAGCAGTACTTC.

V gene TRBV5-1 combines with J gene TRBJ2-3, with D hard to call. CDR3 length: 13 amino acids. From germline, CDR1 is SGHRS and CDR2 YFSETQ. V was clipped by 0 bases and J by 0 bases, with 2 bases between them. The CDR3 is CASSLDSTDTQYF. The CDR3 coding sequence is TGCGCCAGCAGCTTGGATAGCACAGATACGCAGTATTTT.

This chain joins TRBV6-5 and TRBJ1-1; D uncertain. Trimming cost V 7 bases and J 4 bases, with 7 bases left between them. Looked up from germline, CDR1 is MNHEY and CDR2 is SVGAGI. The CDR3 extends over 11 amino acids. The CDR3 DNA sequence: TGTGCCAGCAAATACCTCACTGAAGCTTTCTTT. This codes for CASKYLTEAFF.

The chain joins TRBV4-3 to TRBJ1-1; D is unclear. Germline V CDR1 and CDR2: LGHNA, YSLEER. V dropped 0 bases and J dropped 1 base, with 6 bases sitting between them. This CDR3 has 14 amino acids. CDR3 bases: TGCGCCAGCAGCCAAGAGAGGCAGAACACTGAAGCTTTCTTT. Translation: CASSQERQNTEAFF.

This clone was picked up one time. The chain employs TRBV7-6 and TRBJ1-1; a possible D gene is TRBD1 (5 bases). V lost 5 bases and J 11 bases, leaving 12 bases between the germline ends. This CDR3 comprises 11 residues. Germline lookup yields CDR1 SGHVS and CDR2 FNYEAQ. The CDR3 DNA follows: TGTGCCAGCAGCATAGAGGGGTACGCTTTCTTT. Translated: CASSIEGYAFF.

The V gene is TRBV9, the J gene TRBJ2-3; perhaps TRBD2 as D (5 bases). CDR1 and CDR2 (germline): SGDLS, YYNGEE. V lost 0 bases and J 5 bases, leaving 10 bases between the germline ends. The CDR3 is 14 residues long. The CDR3 coding sequence is TGTGCCAGCAGCGTAGGGGTCCGGGGAGATACGCAGTATTTT. Protein product: CASSVGVRGDTQYF.

This rearrangement joins TRBV4-3 to TRBJ2-2; 12 bases agree with TRBD2. The V gene's germline CDR1 is LGHNA and CDR2 YSLEER. Germline trimming cut 4 bases from V and 4 bases from J; bases unmatched to any gene: 4. This CDR3 comprises 16 residues. For the CDR3, the DNA is TGCGCCAGCAGCCCCCGGACTAGCGGGGCCACCGGGGAGCTGTTTTTT. Protein product: CASSPRTSGATGELFF.

J is TRBJ1-1 and V is TRBV6-5; TRBD1 matches 7 bases. Looked up from germline, CDR1 is MNHEY and CDR2 is SVGAGI. V shed 7 bases and J 8 bases; nucleotides not matched to a gene: 16. The CDR3 contains 15 residues. The CDR3 DNA sequence: TGTGCCAGCACCAAAACACTTCTCCGACAGGGAGAAGCTTTCTTT. Translated: CASTKTLLRQGEAFF.

CDR3 residues: CASSPPNRGEKLFF. CDR3 DNA: TGTGCCAGCTCACCACCGAACAGGGGTGAAAAACTGTTTTTT. The gene calls are TRBV18 and TRBJ1-4; TRBD1 matches at 7 bases. The CDR3 loop spans 14 amino acids. Germline CDR1 is KGHSH and CDR2 is LQKENI. The trim removed 0 bases at V and 7 bases at J, leaving 2 bases unmatched.

This clone has only one observation. V usage is TRBV5-6 and J usage is TRBJ2-7; 7 positions match TRBD1. This CDR3 has 13 residues. With 0 bases clipped from V and 5 bases from J, the junction kept 2 bases outside the gene matches. Germline V gene lookup returns CDR1 SGHDT and CDR2 YYEEEE. CDR3 sequence reads: CASSLGQGDEQYF. The CDR3 DNA reads as TGTGCCAGCAGCTTGGGACAGGGTGACGAGCAGTACTTC.

The gene calls are TRBV7-2 and TRBJ2-3; D is possibly TRBD2 (6 bases). Germline-derived CDR1 and CDR2 are SGHTA and FQGNSA. The length of the CDR3 is 14 residues. Trimming cost V 5 bases and J 3 bases, with 12 bases left between them. As DNA, the CDR3 is TGTGCCAGCAGCCCTCCTAGCGTTACAGATACGCAGTATTTT. It specifies CASSPPSVTDTQYF.

This sequence joins TRBV28 and TRBJ2-7; D gene ambiguous. The germline V gene has CDR1 MDHEN and CDR2 SYDVKM. CDR3 size: 14 residues. V gave up 2 bases and J gave up 5 bases, with 13 bases separating them. The CDR3 bases are TGTGCCAGCAGTTTAGTTGGGTGGGGTAACGAGCAGTACTTC. As protein: CASSLVGWGNEQYF.

The V gene is TRBV3-1 (or the pseudogene TRBV3-2), the J gene TRBJ1-2; D not certain. CDR1 is LGHDT and CDR2 is YNNKEL in the germline V gene (reference sequence). There are 13 residues in the CDR3. V was clipped by 4 bases and J by 5 bases, with 11 bases between them. CDR3 bases: TGTGCCAGCAGCCCAAGTCCGGGGTATGGCTACACCTTC. This codes for CASSPSPGYGYTF.

This clone was picked up one time. V is TRBV28 and J is TRBJ1-1; a possible D gene is TRBD1 (5 bases). Between the trimmed V and J ends, which lost 1 base and 4 bases, there was a span of 10 bases. From germline, CDR1 is MDHEN and CDR2 SYDVKM. CDR3 size: 14 residues. In nucleotides, the CDR3 is TGTGCCAGCAGTTTATATGGGGCGGGCACTGAAGCTTTCTTT. It specifies CASSLYGAGTEAFF. The variable domain in full, with the rest retrieved from reference TRBV28 and TRBJ1-1, is DVKVTQSSRYLVKRTGEKVFLECVQDMDHENMFWYRQDPGLGLRLIYFSYDVKMKEKGDIPEGYSVSREKKERFSLILESASTNQTSMYLCASSLYGAGTEAFFGQGTRLTVV.